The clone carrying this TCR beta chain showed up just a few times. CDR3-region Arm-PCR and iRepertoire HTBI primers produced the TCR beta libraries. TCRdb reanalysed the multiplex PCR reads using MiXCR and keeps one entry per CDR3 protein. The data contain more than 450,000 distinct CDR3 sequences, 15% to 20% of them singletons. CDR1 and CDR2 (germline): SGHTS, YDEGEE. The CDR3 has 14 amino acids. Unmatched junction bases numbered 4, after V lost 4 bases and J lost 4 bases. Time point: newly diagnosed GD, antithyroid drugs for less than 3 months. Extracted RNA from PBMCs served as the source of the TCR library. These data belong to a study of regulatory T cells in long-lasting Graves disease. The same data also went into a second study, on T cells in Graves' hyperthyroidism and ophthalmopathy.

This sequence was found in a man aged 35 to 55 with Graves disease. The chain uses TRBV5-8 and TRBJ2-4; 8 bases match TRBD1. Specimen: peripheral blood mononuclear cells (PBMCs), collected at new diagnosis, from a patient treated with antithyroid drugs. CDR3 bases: TGTGCCAGCAGCCACCAGGGGGCAAAAAACATTCAGTACTTC. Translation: CASSHQGAKNIQYF.